These T cell receptor beta chains were read from a single sample in a study of beta chain features in type 1 diabetes. The repertoire was sequenced with immunoSEQ multiplex PCR; TCRdb's copy has only in-frame clones and lacks some. The sample consists of under 950,000 clones, about 17% of them appearing once. Sequencing used naive CD4+ T cells from blood. The receptors were gathered from a woman under 30 in good health. The conserved cysteine and the conserved F or W are not part of the CDR3 here. A D gene is named only where the DNA matches it firmly.

D,J,V,CDR3
TRBD2,TRBJ2-5,TRBV5-1,ASSLAVAGHSGTQY
TRBD1,TRBJ2-3,TRBV7-2,ASSLGDRGQDTQY
.,TRBJ1-3,TRBV7-3,ASSLSASSGNTIY
.,TRBJ2-1,TRBV19,ASSPGALLPEQF
.,TRBJ1-5,TRBV5-1,ASAEGNSNQPQH
TRBD2,TRBJ2-1,TRBV7-2,ASSRRGAGGPINEQF
.,TRBJ1-4,TRBV19,ASEKGHSGEKLF
TRBD1,TRBJ2-2,TRBV18,ASVQGLNTGELF
.,TRBJ1-2,TRBV28,ASSPQGAGYGYT
.,TRBJ1-4,TRBV7-2,ASSLDSGHNEKLF